Below are 6 T cell receptor beta chains sequenced from a single sample in a study of neurological immune-mediated disorders. MiXCR was run by TCRdb on the 5' RACE reads, yielding one entry per CDR3 protein. The sample consists of tens of thousands of distinct CDR3 sequences, roughly 4.5% of them appearing once. Time point of the sample: longitudinal time-point 3. Sequencing was performed on PBMCs. The receptors derive from a woman aged 60 to 75 with multiple sclerosis.

This clonotype was observed many times. The V call is TRBV10-3, the J call TRBJ1-5; 7 bases are a match to TRBD1. This CDR3 contains 14 residues. The V gene end was trimmed by 6 bases and the J gene end by 4 bases; junction bases not matched to a gene: 6. The germline V gene encodes CDR1 ENHRY and CDR2 SYGVKD. CDR3 in amino acids: CAIREGAGNQPQHF. The CDR3 DNA reads TGTGCCATCAGGGAGGGGGCGGGTAATCAGCCCCAGCATTTT.

This clonotype was observed many times. The J gene is TRBJ2-7, the V gene TRBV12-3 or TRBV12-4; TRBD1 agrees at 9 bases. The CDR3 loop spans 16 amino acids. V was clipped by 7 bases and J by 9 bases; unmatched bases: 19. CDR3 in amino acids: CASTRPGQGPQIGQYF. CDR3 nucleotides: TGTGCCAGCACGCGACCCGGACAGGGGCCCCAGATTGGGCAGTACTTC.

This clonotype was counted many times. The chain employs TRBV5-1 and TRBJ2-2; D remains ambiguous. The V and J ends lost 4 bases and 3 bases respectively, with 10 bases between them. Germline V gives CDR1 SGHRS, CDR2 YFSETQ. This CDR3 has 14 residues. In nucleotides, the CDR3 is TGCGCCAGCAGCGAGCTCTCTGACACCGGGGAGCTGTTTTTT. Protein product: CASSELSDTGELFF.

In this sample, this clonotype turned up many times. V gene TRBV5-1 combines with J gene TRBJ2-2; D may match TRBD1 or TRBD2 (5 bases each). This CDR3 is built from 14 residues. V dropped 4 bases and J dropped 4 bases, with 11 bases sitting between them. CDR1 is SGHRS, CDR2 YFSETQ, per germline. In DNA, the CDR3 is TGCGCCAGCAGCCCCCTGGGACCCACCGGGGAGCTGTTTTTT. It translates to CASSPLGPTGELFF. The whole variable domain, remainder taken from reference TRBV5-1 and TRBJ2-2, is KAGVTQTPRYLIKTRGQQVTLSCSPISGHRSVSWYQQTPGQGLQFLFEYFSETQRNKGNFPGRFSGRQFSNSRSEMNVSTLELGDSALYLCASSPLGPTGELFFGEGSRLTVL.

This clonotype has at least ten counts. The chain recombines TRBV7-2 with TRBJ2-3; a possible D gene is TRBD2 (6 bases). The V and J ends lost 7 bases and 5 bases respectively, with 19 bases between them. Germline assignment: CDR1 SGHTA and CDR2 FQGNSA. CDR3 length: 15 residues. The CDR3 nucleotides read TGTGCCAGCACCATCGGAGGGGCGGTCGTAGATACGCAGTATTTT. Residues: CASTIGGAVVDTQYF.

This clonotype was detected many times. CDR3 region: CASSPRVEAFF. The CDR3 coding sequence is TGTGCCAGCAGTCCACGAGTCGAAGCTTTCTTT. The V and J genes are TRBV6-2 or TRBV6-3 and TRBJ1-1; no firm D call. The CDR3 extends over 11 amino acids. The germline gives CDR1 MNHEY, CDR2 SVGEGT. V was pared by 5 bases and J by 8 bases, with 9 bases between.